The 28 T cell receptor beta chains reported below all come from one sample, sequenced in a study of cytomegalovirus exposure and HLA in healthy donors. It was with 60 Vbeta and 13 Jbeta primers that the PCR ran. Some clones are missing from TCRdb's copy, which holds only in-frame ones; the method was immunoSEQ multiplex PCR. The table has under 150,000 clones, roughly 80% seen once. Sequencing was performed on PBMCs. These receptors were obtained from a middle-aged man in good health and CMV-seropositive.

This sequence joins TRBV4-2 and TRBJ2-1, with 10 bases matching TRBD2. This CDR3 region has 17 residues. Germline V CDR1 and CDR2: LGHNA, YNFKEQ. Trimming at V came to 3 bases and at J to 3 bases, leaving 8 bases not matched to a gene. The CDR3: CASSQWASGSYYNEQFF. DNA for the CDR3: TGTGCCAGCAGCCAGTGGGCTAGCGGGAGCTACTACAATGAGCAGTTCTTC.

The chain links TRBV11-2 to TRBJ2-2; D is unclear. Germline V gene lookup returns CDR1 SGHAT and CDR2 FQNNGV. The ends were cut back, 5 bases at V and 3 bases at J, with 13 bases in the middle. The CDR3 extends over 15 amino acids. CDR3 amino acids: CASSRSRLHTGELFF. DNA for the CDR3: TGTGCCAGCAGCCGAAGCCGACTTCACACCGGGGAGCTGTTTTTT.

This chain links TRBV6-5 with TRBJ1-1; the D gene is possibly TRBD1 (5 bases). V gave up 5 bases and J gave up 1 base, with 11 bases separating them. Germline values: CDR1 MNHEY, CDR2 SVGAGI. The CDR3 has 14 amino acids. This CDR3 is CASSGRQPNTEAFF. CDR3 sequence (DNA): TGTGCCAGCAGTGGGCGACAGCCGAACACTGAAGCTTTCTTT.

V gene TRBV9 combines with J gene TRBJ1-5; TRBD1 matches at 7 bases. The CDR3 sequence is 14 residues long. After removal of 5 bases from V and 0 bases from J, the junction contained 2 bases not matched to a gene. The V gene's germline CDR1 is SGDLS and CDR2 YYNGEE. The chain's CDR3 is CASRDRVSNQPQHF. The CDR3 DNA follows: TGTGCCAGCAGAGACAGGGTTAGCAATCAGCCCCAGCATTTT.

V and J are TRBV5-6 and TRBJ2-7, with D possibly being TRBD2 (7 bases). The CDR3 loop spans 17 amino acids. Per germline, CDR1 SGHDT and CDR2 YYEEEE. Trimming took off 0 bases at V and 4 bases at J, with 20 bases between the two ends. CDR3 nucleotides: TGTGCCAGCAGCTTGGGGGACGGAGGGGGGGTCCTTTACGAGCAGTACTTC. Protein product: CASSLGDGGGVLYEQYF.

CDR3 sequence (DNA): TGTGCCAGCAGTGACAGGGGGGCGGGGAATTCACCCCTCCACTTT. Encoded protein: CASSDRGAGNSPLHF. This chain joins TRBV25-1 and TRBJ1-6; 7 bases match TRBD1. V lost 3 bases to trimming and J lost 7 bases; unmatched junction nucleotides: 6. The CDR3 sequence is 15 residues long. Germline V gene lookup returns CDR1 MGHDK and CDR2 SYGVNS.

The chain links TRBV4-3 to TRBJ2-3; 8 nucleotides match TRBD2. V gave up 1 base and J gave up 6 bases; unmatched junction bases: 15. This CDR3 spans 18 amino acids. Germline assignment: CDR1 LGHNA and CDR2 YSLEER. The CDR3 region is CASSQGIPTGTSSDTQYF. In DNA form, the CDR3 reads TGCGCCAGCAGCCAAGGCATACCCACCGGGACTAGTTCCGATACGCAGTATTTT.

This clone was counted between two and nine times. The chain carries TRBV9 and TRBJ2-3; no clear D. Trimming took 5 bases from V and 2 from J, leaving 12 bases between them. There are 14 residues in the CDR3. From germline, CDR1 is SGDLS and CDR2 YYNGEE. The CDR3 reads CASRAISPTDTQYF. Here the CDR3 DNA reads TGTGCCAGCAGAGCTATCTCCCCCACAGATACGCAGTATTTT. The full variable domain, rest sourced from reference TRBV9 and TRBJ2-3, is DSGVTQTPKHLITATGQRVTLRCSPRSGDLSVYWYQQSLDQGLQFLIQYYNGEERAKGNILERFSAQQFPDLHSELNLSSLELGDSALYFCASRAISPTDTQYFGPGTRLTVL.

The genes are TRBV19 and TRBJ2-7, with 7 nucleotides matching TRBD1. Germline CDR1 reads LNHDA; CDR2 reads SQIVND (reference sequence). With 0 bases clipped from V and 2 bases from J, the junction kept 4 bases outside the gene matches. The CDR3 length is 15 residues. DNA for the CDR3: TGTGCCAGTAGTATAGAAGGGACAGACGCCTACGAGCAGTACTTC. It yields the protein CASSIEGTDAYEQYF.

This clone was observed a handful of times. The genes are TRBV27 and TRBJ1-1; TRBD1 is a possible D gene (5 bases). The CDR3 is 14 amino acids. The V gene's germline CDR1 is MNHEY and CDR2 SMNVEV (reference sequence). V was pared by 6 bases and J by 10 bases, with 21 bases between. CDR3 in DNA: TGTGCCAGCAGCCCTAGTCGGGGGAACCGAGGAGCTTTCTTT. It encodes CASSPSRGNRGAFF.

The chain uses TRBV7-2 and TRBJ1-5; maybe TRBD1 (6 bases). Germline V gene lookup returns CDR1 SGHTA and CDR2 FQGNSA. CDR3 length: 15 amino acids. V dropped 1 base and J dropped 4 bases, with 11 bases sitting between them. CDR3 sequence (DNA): TGTGCCAGCAGCTTAGGAATGGGGGCTAATCAGCCCCAGCATTTT. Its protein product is CASSLGMGANQPQHF.

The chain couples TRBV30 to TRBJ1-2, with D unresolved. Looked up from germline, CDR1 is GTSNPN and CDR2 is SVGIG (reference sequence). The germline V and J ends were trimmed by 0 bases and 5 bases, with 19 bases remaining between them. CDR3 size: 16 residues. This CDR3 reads CAWSVGVNFGLYGYTF. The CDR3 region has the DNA TGTGCCTGGAGTGTGGGCGTGAACTTTGGGCTTTATGGCTACACCTTC.

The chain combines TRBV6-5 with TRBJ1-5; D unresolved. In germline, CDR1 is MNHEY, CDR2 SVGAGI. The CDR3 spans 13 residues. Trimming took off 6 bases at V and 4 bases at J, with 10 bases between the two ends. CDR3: CASRLTENQPQHF. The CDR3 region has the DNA TGTGCCAGCAGGCTTACAGAGAATCAGCCCCAGCATTTT.

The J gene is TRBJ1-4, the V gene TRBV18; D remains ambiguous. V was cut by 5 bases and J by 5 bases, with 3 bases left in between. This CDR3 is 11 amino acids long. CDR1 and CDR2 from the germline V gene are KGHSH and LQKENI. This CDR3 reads CASSANEKLFF. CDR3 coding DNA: TGTGCCAGCTCAGCGAATGAAAAACTGTTTTTT.

The CDR3 loop reads CAWSTPGGVYGYTF. The CDR3 region has the DNA TGTGCCTGGAGTACCCCGGGGGGCGTCTATGGCTACACCTTC. The chain uses TRBV30 and TRBJ1-2, with D perhaps TRBD1 (6 bases). Per the germline V gene, CDR1 is GTSNPN and CDR2 is SVGIG (reference sequence). V was trimmed by 2 bases and J by 4 bases, leaving 14 bases between them. This CDR3 has 14 residues.

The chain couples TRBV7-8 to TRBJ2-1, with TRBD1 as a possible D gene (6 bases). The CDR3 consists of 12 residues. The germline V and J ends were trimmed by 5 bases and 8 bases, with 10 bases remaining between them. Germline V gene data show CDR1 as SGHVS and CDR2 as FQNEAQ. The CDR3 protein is CASSPGTHEQFF. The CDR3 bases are TGTGCCAGCAGCCCCGGGACACATGAGCAGTTCTTC.

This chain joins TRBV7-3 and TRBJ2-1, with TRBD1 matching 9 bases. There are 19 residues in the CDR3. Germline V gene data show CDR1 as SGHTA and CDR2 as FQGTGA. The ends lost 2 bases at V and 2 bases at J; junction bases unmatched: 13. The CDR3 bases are TGTGCCAGCAGCTTATCCCCCTACAGGGGGCGAAGGCCCTACAATGAGCAGTTCTTC. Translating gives CASSLSPYRGRRPYNEQFF.

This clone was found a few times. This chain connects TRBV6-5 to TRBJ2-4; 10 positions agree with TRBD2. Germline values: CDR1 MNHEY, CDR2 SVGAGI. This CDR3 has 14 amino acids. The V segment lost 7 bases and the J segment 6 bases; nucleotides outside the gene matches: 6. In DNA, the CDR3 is TGTGCCAGCACCCCTAGCGGGGGAAGAAACATTCAGTACTTC. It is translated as CASTPSGGRNIQYF.

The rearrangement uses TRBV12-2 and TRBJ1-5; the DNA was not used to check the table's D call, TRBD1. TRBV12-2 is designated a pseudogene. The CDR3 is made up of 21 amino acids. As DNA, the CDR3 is TGTGCAAGTCGCTTAGACTATAGACAGGGCTCCACGACCGGCGGCAATCAGCCCCAGCATTTT. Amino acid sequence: CASRLDYRQGSTTGGNQPQHF.

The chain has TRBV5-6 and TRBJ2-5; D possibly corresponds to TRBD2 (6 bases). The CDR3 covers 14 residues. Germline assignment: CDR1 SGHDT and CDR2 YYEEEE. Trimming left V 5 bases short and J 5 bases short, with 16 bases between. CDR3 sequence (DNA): TGTGCCAGCAGTAATATCTTTGGGGGGGAGACCCAGTACTTC. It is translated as CASSNIFGGETQYF.

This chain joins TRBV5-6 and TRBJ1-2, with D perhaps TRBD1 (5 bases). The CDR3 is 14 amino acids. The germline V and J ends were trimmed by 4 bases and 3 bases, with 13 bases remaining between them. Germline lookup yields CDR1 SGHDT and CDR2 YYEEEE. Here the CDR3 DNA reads TGTGCCAGCAGCCTTTCGCGGGGGGACTATGGCTACACCTTC. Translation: CASSLSRGDYGYTF.

The CDR3 DNA sequence: TGTGCCAGCCAGAAACAGGGGACCTACAATGAGCAGTTCTTC. Translating gives CASQKQGTYNEQFF. The V and J genes are TRBV5-4 and TRBJ2-1; 7 bases map to TRBD1. The CDR3 is made up of 14 amino acids. V lost 7 bases and J lost 2; bases outside the gene matches: 6. Germline CDR1 and CDR2: SGHNT and YYREEE (reference sequence).

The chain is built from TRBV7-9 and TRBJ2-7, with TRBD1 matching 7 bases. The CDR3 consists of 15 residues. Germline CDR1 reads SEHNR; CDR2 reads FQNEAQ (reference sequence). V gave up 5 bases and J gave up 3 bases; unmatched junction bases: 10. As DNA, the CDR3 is TGTGCCAGCAGCACTGGTCAGGGGGACGTCTACGAGCAGTACTTC. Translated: CASSTGQGDVYEQYF.

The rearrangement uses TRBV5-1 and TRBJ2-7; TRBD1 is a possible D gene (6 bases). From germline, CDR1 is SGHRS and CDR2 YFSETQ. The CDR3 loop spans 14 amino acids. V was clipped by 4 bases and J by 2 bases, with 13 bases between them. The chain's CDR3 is CASSLAGTTYEQYF. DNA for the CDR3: TGCGCCAGCAGCCTGGCCGGGACAACCTACGAGCAGTACTTC.

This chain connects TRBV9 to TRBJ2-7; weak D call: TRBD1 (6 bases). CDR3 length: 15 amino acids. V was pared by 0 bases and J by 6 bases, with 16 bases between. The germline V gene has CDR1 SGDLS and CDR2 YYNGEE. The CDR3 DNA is TGTGCCAGCAGCGTAGACTCCGACAGGACCAGCGAGCAGTACTTC. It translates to CASSVDSDRTSEQYF.

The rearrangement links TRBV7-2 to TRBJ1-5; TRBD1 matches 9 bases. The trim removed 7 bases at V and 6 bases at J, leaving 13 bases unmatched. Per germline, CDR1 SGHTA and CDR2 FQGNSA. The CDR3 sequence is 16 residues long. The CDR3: CASTKDRGSFPQPQHF. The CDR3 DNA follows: TGTGCCAGCACCAAGGACAGGGGTAGTTTTCCTCAGCCCCAGCATTTT.

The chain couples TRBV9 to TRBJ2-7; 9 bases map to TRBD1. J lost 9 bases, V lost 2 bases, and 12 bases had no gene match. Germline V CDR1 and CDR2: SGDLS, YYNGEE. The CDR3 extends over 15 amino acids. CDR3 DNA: TGTGCCAGCAGCGTTGGGGACAGGGTCTCCACGGGGCAGTACTTC. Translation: CASSVGDRVSTGQYF.

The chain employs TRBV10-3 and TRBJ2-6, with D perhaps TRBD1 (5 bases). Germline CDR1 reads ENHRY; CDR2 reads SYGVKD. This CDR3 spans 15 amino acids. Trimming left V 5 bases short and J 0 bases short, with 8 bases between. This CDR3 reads CAISRDSSGANVLTF. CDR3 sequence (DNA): TGTGCCATCAGTCGAGACAGCTCTGGGGCCAACGTCCTGACTTTC.